These 9 T cell receptor beta chains share one sample of origin, sequenced in a study of PD-L1 blockade in urothelial cancer. Assay: immunoSEQ multiplex PCR; the TCRdb copy retains only in-frame clones and omits some. The sample carries about 130,000 clones, roughly 80% recorded once. As for time point: pretreatment peripheral blood. The source was PBMCs, collected around atezolizumab (anti-PD-L1) treatment. These receptors all come from a man between 50 and 59 years old with urothelial cancer.

The V and J genes are TRBV5-1 and TRBJ2-7, with 8 bases that match TRBD1. The CDR3 totals 15 residues. With V trimmed by 0 bases and J by 2 bases, 4 bases remained unmatched. The germline V gene encodes CDR1 SGHRS and CDR2 YFSETQ. CDR3 bases: TGCGCCAGCAGCTTGGCCCAGGGGGCGACCTACGAGCAGTACTTC. Protein: CASSLAQGATYEQYF.

This clone was detected a few times. The gene calls are TRBV7-9 and TRBJ2-7; D unresolved. V lost 2 bases, J lost 2 bases, and 7 bases lay in between. CDR3 length equals 13 residues. The germline V gene encodes CDR1 SEHNR and CDR2 FQNEAQ (reference sequence). CDR3 DNA sequence: TGTGCCAGCAGCTTATCACTTACCTACGAGCAGTACTTC. It translates to CASSLSLTYEQYF.

The CDR3 reads CASSSGAGGPSYEQYF. As DNA, the CDR3 is TGTGCCAGCAGCTCGGGAGCGGGAGGGCCATCCTACGAGCAGTACTTC. The V gene is TRBV5-4, the J gene TRBJ2-7; TRBD2 aligns across 10 bases. The V and J ends lost 3 bases and 1 base, in that order; junction bases with no gene match: 7. The CDR3 has 16 amino acids. Germline CDR1 SGHNT, CDR2 YYREEE (reference sequence).

J is TRBJ2-1 and V is TRBV19; TRBD2 might be the D (6 bases). Deletions cut 7 bases from V and 6 bases from J, with 16 bases between. The CDR3 sequence is 14 residues long. Germline CDR1 reads LNHDA; CDR2 reads SQIVND (reference sequence). CDR3 DNA sequence: TGTGCCAGTACCGGGACTCTTACATCCAATGAGCAGTTCTTC. It codes for CASTGTLTSNEQFF. The whole variable domain, remainder taken from reference TRBV19 and TRBJ2-1, is DGGITQSPKYLFRKEGQNVTLSCEQNLNHDAMYWYRQDPGQGLRLIYYSQIVNDFQKGDIAEGYSVSREKKESFPLTVTSAQKNPTAFYLCASTGTLTSNEQFFGPGTRLTVL.

The genes are TRBV27 and TRBJ2-7; D unresolved. V was shortened by 4 bases and J by 1 base, with 5 bases between the two germline ends. CDR3 size: 12 residues. From germline, CDR1 is MNHEY and CDR2 SMNVEV (reference sequence). DNA for the CDR3: TGTGCCAGCAGTTCGCGGTCCTACGAGCAGTACTTC. The encoded protein is CASSSRSYEQYF.

The chain employs TRBV25-1 and TRBJ2-2; tentatively, D is TRBD1 (6 bases). This CDR3 region has 12 residues. The germline V gene encodes CDR1 MGHDK and CDR2 SYGVNS. Trimming pared 9 bases from V and 13 bases from J, leaving 18 bases between. The CDR3 region has the DNA TGTGCCAGTGCTACTACAGGGAGTTGGCTGTTTTTT. Encoded protein: CASATTGSWLFF.

This chain links TRBV28 with TRBJ2-7, with D unresolved. V was shortened by 3 bases and J by 6 bases, with 9 bases between the two germline ends. The CDR3 length is 12 residues. The germline gives CDR1 MDHEN, CDR2 SYDVKM. CDR3 bases: TGTGCCAGCAGTTTGATGGCTTTCGAGCAGTACTTC. Encoded protein: CASSLMAFEQYF. Full variable domain (rest looked up from reference TRBV28 and TRBJ2-7): DVKVTQSSRYLVKRTGEKVFLECVQDMDHENMFWYRQDPGLGLRLIYFSYDVKMKEKGDIPEGYSVSREKKERFSLILESASTNQTSMYLCASSLMAFEQYFGPGTRLTVT.

This clone was seen just once. The chain uses TRBV6-1 and TRBJ2-7; TRBD2 is a possible D gene (7 bases). V dropped 5 bases and J dropped 2 bases, with 13 bases sitting between them. Germline values: CDR1 MNHNS, CDR2 SASEGT. There are 14 residues in the CDR3. The CDR3 region has the DNA TGTGCCAGCAGTATGGGGGGGGCGACCTACGAGCAGTACTTC. It specifies CASSMGGATYEQYF.

The CDR3 DNA follows: TGTGCCAGCAGCCGTAGCGGAGGCAGCCAAGAGACCCAGTACTTC. Translation: CASSRSGGSQETQYF. The chain combines TRBV28 with TRBJ2-5, with a tentative D call TRBD2 (6 bases). The V gene lost 6 bases and the J gene lost 1 base, with 15 bases spanning the gap. The CDR3 loop spans 15 amino acids. CDR1 and CDR2 (germline): MDHEN, SYDVKM.